Reported below is one TCR beta chain. As yet, its antigen is unknown. The sample is drawn from a study of T cells expressing NK-cell markers. Study results and limitations: What remained unclear was the HCMV specificity of expanded NKG2C+ T cell clones. The study found dominant NKG2C+ clonotypes at roughly 1.0-7.0% of CD8+ T cells in over five donors. The same clonotypes also predominated in the CD3+CD56-NKG2C+ fraction of a handful of donors.

TCRdb re-analyzed the 5' RACE reads; it lists each CDR3 protein once, without DNA. The ten top clones account for about 10%, within a sample of over 350,000 distinct CDR3 sequences. Sequencing was carried out using blood T cells: a sorted CD56 or NKG2C T cell subset, CD4+ or CD8+ T cells, or bulk PBMC T cells (not recorded which). The TCR originated in a woman aged 45-65 years in good health.

This CDR3 reads CASSSRTVSSGNTIYF. This sequence joins TRBV11-3 and TRBJ1-3. From germline, CDR1 is SGHNT and CDR2 YENEEA. The CDR3 length is 16 residues.